These 10 T cell receptor beta chains were all obtained from the same sample, sequenced in a study of beta chain features in type 1 diabetes (dated by TCRdb to between 2018 and 2020). The method behind the library was the immunoSEQ multiplex PCR assay. All of the isolated RNA was reverse transcribed with the High Capacity cDNA Reverse Transcription Kit, so expressed TCRB transcripts were sequenced. This is the immuneACCESS table as TCRdb keeps it, with only in-frame sequences that have V and J called. A part of the clones is gone; compared with another copy, unresolved V genes explain less than half, and the rest is unexplained. The sample data list 600,000 to 650,000 clones, and roughly a sixth of these were observed just once. The ten largest make up under 0.095% of the sample. The specimen was naive CD4+ T cells from blood. In light of the paper, this sample's cell subset or site label describes: true naive CD4+ T cells. Receptors were obtained from a man in his late teens or twenties in good health.

The V call is TRBV11-3, the J call TRBJ2-1, with a possible D match to TRBD2 (6 bases). Per the germline V gene, CDR1 is SGHNT and CDR2 is YENEEA. This CDR3 has 15 amino acids. Trimming took 6 bases from V and 0 from J, leaving 12 bases between them. CDR3 nucleotides: TGTGCCAGCAGTCCGGGGGACGACTCCTACAATGAGCAGTTCTTC. It codes for CASSPGDDSYNEQFF.

This sequence joins TRBV28 and TRBJ1-1; 10 bases agree with TRBD1. Germline V gene data show CDR1 as MDHEN and CDR2 as SYDVKM. The CDR3 runs 15 residues. The ends lost 5 bases at V and 4 bases at J; junction bases unmatched: 7. CDR3 protein: CASSRWTGGSTEAFF. CDR3 coding DNA: TGTGCCAGCAGTAGATGGACAGGGGGTAGCACTGAAGCTTTCTTT.

The rearrangement uses TRBV7-9 and TRBJ2-5; TRBD1 agrees at 7 bases. The V segment lost 3 bases and the J segment 3 bases; nucleotides outside the gene matches: 13. CDR1 is SEHNR and CDR2 is FQNEAQ in the germline V gene (reference sequence). This CDR3 has 17 residues. The DNA of the CDR3 is TGTGCCAGCAGCTTTCGAACAGGGGTTGTTCAGAAAGAGACCCAGTACTTC. This sequence encodes CASSFRTGVVQKETQYF.

The CDR3 DNA is TGTGCCAGCAGCTTAGTGTCCAGGGGTGGCAATCAGCCCCAGCATTTT. Protein sequence: CASSLVSRGGNQPQHF. The J gene is TRBJ1-5, the V gene TRBV7-2; D may be TRBD1 (6 bases). CDR1 is SGHTA and CDR2 is FQGNSA in the germline V gene. This CDR3 has 16 amino acids. Trimming stripped 1 base from V and 2 bases from J, with 12 bases between.

The chain recombines TRBV5-4 with TRBJ1-1; D unresolved. Germline CDR1 SGHNT, CDR2 YYREEE (reference sequence). Trimming took off 2 bases at V and 4 bases at J, with 9 bases between the two ends. The CDR3 runs 13 residues. CDR3 sequence reads: CASSFNGPTEAFF. In DNA form, the CDR3 reads TGTGCCAGCAGCTTTAATGGCCCCACTGAAGCTTTCTTT.

CDR3 DNA sequence: TGTGCCTGGAGGCGGGGGGGGAACCACTACGAGCAGTACTTC. This sequence encodes CAWRRGGNHYEQYF. The V call is TRBV30, the J call TRBJ2-7; 9 bases fit TRBD2. V shed 3 bases, J shed 3 bases, and the junction held 6 bases outside the gene matches. The germline V gene encodes CDR1 GTSNPN and CDR2 SVGIG (reference sequence). The CDR3 runs 14 residues. The complete variable domain, with remaining parts taken from reference TRBV30 and TRBJ2-7, reads SQTIHQWPATLVQPVGSPLSLECTVEGTSNPNLYWYRQAAGRGLQLLFYSVGIGQISSEVPQNLSASRPQDRQFILSSKKLLLSDSGFYLCAWRRGGNHYEQYFGPGTRLTVT.

This chain joins TRBV28 and TRBJ1-1; tentative D call: TRBD1 (6 bases). The ends were cut back, 5 bases at V and 1 base at J, with 11 bases in the middle. This CDR3 region has 14 residues. CDR1 is MDHEN, CDR2 SYDVKM, per germline. CDR3 bases: TGTGCCAGCAGTCCGGACAGACCGAACACTGAAGCTTTCTTT. Translated, it gives CASSPDRPNTEAFF.

CDR3 sequence (DNA): TGTGCCAGCGGACAGCTAGCCAAAAACATTCAGTACTTC. Translating it yields CASGQLAKNIQYF. J is TRBJ2-4 and V is TRBV6-6, with D maybe TRBD1 (6 bases). Germline assignment: CDR1 MNHNY and CDR2 SVGAGI (reference sequence). The CDR3 has 13 amino acids. V was pared by 8 bases and J by 0 bases, with 8 bases between.

This sequence joins TRBV7-2 and TRBJ1-1, with 9 bases aligning to TRBD1. The CDR3 spans 13 residues. Germline trimming cut 3 bases from V and 11 bases from J; bases unmatched to any gene: 7. Germline V CDR1 and CDR2: SGHTA, FQGNSA. This CDR3 is CASSFGTGRAAFF. The CDR3 DNA is TGTGCCAGCAGCTTTGGGACAGGGAGAGCGGCTTTCTTT.

V and J are TRBV18 and TRBJ2-1, with TRBD2 matching 16 bases. Germline CDR1 reads KGHSH; CDR2 reads LQKENI. The CDR3 spans 17 residues. After removal of 3 bases from V and 7 bases from J, the junction contained 6 bases not matched to a gene. CDR3 sequence reads: CASSPLGLAGGQNEQFF. The CDR3 DNA reads as TGTGCCAGCTCACCTTTGGGACTAGCGGGAGGGCAGAATGAGCAGTTCTTC.